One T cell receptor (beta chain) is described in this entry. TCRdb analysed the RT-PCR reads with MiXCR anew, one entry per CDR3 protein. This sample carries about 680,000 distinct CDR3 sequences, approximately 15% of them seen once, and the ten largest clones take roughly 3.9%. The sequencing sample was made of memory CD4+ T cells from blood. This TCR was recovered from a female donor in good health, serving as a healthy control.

CDR3 DNA: TGTGCCAGCAGAGACAGGGAACTGTATGGCTACACCTTC. It translates to CASRDRELYGYTF. The V and J genes are TRBV2 and TRBJ1-2; TRBD1 matches 7 bases. The V and J ends lost 6 bases and 5 bases, in that order; junction bases with no gene match: 6. Germline V lookup: CDR1 SNHLY, CDR2 FYNNEI. The CDR3 is 13 amino acids.